This TCR beta chain comes out of a study of blood T cell repertoires in COVID-19. Assay used: immunoSEQ multiplex PCR; TCRdb lists only in-frame clones, some missing. The repertoire holds around 130,000 clones, with approximately 88% as singletons. This clone was found a few times. Sequencing was performed on peripheral blood. This receptor was obtained from a man aged 55-75 years with acute or convalescent COVID-19.

The CDR3 DNA reads TGCAGCGTTTACGAGGGAAACACCATATATTTT. Translation: CSVYEGNTIYF. The V call is TRBV29-1, the J call TRBJ1-3; D is unresolved. Germline CDR1 is SQVTM and CDR2 is ANQGSEA. V lost 5 bases to trimming and J lost 4 bases, with 6 bases between them. The CDR3 loop spans 11 amino acids.